These 26 T cell receptor beta chains were sequenced from one sample in a study of CD8 T cells in Susac syndrome. Random hexamers were used to reverse transcribe an amount of about 0.45 to 1 ug RNA. TCRdb re-derived calls from the immunoSEQ multiplex PCR reads in MiXCR, one entry per CDR3 protein. This repertoire shows about 400,000 distinct CDR3 sequences, 75% to 90% found once; its top ten account for 0.09% to 0.15%. Material: CD8+ T cells from PBMCs. All receptors come from a human donor with multiple sclerosis.

V usage is TRBV6-5 and J usage is TRBJ1-2, with D maybe TRBD1 (5 bases). Germline V gene data show CDR1 as MNHEY and CDR2 as SVGAGI. This CDR3 has 14 amino acids. V was shortened by 5 bases and J by 5 bases, with 15 bases between the two germline ends. DNA for the CDR3: TGTGCCAGCAGTAGCTCGGGGGGGGAGTATGGCTACACCTTC. This translates into CASSSSGGEYGYTF.

The chain combines TRBV6-5 with TRBJ1-4; TRBD1 is a possible D gene (6 bases). Deletions cut 2 bases from V and 4 bases from J, with 8 bases between. The CDR3 spans 14 residues. Germline V lookup: CDR1 MNHEY, CDR2 SVGAGI. CDR3 loop: CASSYGGHNEKLFF. The CDR3, as DNA: TGTGCCAGCAGTTACGGGGGGCATAATGAAAAACTGTTTTTT.

The genes are TRBV19 and TRBJ2-1; unclear D gene. Germline V gene data show CDR1 as LNHDA and CDR2 as SQIVND (reference sequence). The CDR3 loop spans 15 amino acids. The ends were cut back, 7 bases at V and 3 bases at J, with 16 bases in the middle. CDR3 residues: CASTISRGFYNEQFF. The CDR3 coding sequence is TGTGCCAGTACAATTTCGCGCGGCTTCTACAATGAGCAGTTCTTC.

The rearrangement joins TRBV4-1 to TRBJ2-1, with D unresolved. The V and J ends lost 1 base and 10 bases respectively, with 5 bases between them. This CDR3 contains 11 residues. Germline CDR1 is MGHRA and CDR2 is YSYEKL. The CDR3 nucleotides read TGCGCCAGCAGCCAAGGAACAGAGCAGTTCTTC. Protein product: CASSQGTEQFF.

CDR3 sequence: CASTALGSLGTGELFF. The DNA of the CDR3 is TGTGCCAGCACTGCCCTTGGGAGTTTAGGCACCGGGGAGCTGTTTTTT. The rearrangement uses TRBV28 and TRBJ2-2; tentative D call: TRBD2 (5 bases). V was shortened by 7 bases and J by 4 bases, with 19 bases between the two germline ends. CDR3 length equals 16 residues. Germline CDR1 MDHEN, CDR2 SYDVKM.

This chain links TRBV3-1 with TRBJ2-7; 10 bases are shared with TRBD1. The CDR3 is made up of 16 amino acids. V shed 1 base and J 4 bases; nucleotides not matched to a gene: 7. Germline V gene lookup returns CDR1 LGHDT and CDR2 YNNKEL (reference sequence). The CDR3 protein is CASSQGGDRGLYEQYF. In DNA, the CDR3 is TGTGCCAGCAGCCAAGGCGGGGACAGGGGCTTGTACGAGCAGTACTTC.

The rearrangement links TRBV7-8 to TRBJ2-4; no firm D call. The CDR3 consists of 17 residues. V lost 1 base, J lost 0 bases, and 13 bases lay in between. The germline V gene has CDR1 SGHVS and CDR2 FQNEAQ. CDR3 bases: TGTGCCAGCAGCTTAGTTCTGACGGTGGAAGCCAAAAACATTCAGTACTTC. Residues: CASSLVLTVEAKNIQYF.

The chain links TRBV12-3 or TRBV12-4 to TRBJ2-1, with D uncertain. This CDR3 region has 12 residues. V lost 7 bases and J 10 bases, leaving 14 bases between the germline ends. The CDR3 here is CASTMIPSEQFF. The CDR3 DNA reads TGTGCCAGCACCATGATCCCCTCCGAGCAGTTCTTC.

The sample holds a few counts of this clonotype. This rearrangement joins TRBV28 to TRBJ2-1, with 8 positions matching TRBD2. Germline V gene lookup returns CDR1 MDHEN and CDR2 SYDVKM. This CDR3 has 13 residues. Trimming at V came to 6 bases and at J to 6 bases, leaving 4 bases not matched to a gene. CDR3 nucleotide sequence: TGTGCCAGCAGAAACGGGAGGGCCAATGAGCAGTTCTTC. Its protein is CASRNGRANEQFF.

This clonotype was seen once. V gene TRBV27 combines with J gene TRBJ1-1; D is unclear. Trimming took off 7 bases at V and 8 bases at J, with 11 bases between the two ends. From germline, CDR1 is MNHEY and CDR2 SMNVEV (reference sequence). The CDR3 covers 11 residues. The CDR3 here is CASIRGGEAFF. In nucleotides, the CDR3 is TGTGCCAGCATTCGAGGTGGGGAAGCTTTCTTT.

V gene TRBV28 combines with J gene TRBJ2-1, with 8 bases lining up with TRBD2. The J segment lost 2 bases and the V segment lost 5 bases, leaving 14 bases of the junction unmatched. CDR3 length equals 18 residues. CDR1 and CDR2 (germline): MDHEN, SYDVKM. CDR3: CASSLPRGETSAYNEQFF. CDR3 coding DNA: TGTGCCAGCAGTCTACCCCGGGGGGAGACTAGCGCCTACAATGAGCAGTTCTTC.

V gene TRBV6-1 combines with J gene TRBJ1-1; no definite D call. V was shortened by 2 bases and J by 1 base, with 8 bases between the two germline ends. The CDR3 is made up of 14 amino acids. Germline V gene data show CDR1 as MNHNS and CDR2 as SASEGT. For the CDR3, the DNA is TGTGCCAGCAGTGAAACGGGGTCGAACACTGAAGCTTTCTTT. As protein: CASSETGSNTEAFF.

The genes are TRBV11-2 and TRBJ2-7; D might be TRBD1 (5 bases). The germline V gene has CDR1 SGHAT and CDR2 FQNNGV. Trimming took off 5 bases at V and 5 bases at J, with 16 bases between the two ends. This CDR3 is built from 14 residues. This chain's CDR3 is CASSPYRIINEQYF. CDR3 bases: TGTGCCAGCAGCCCTTACAGGATAATCAACGAGCAGTACTTC.

The chain links TRBV4-1 to TRBJ2-1; 7 bases agree with TRBD1. This CDR3 is built from 15 residues. J lost 6 bases, V lost 3 bases, and 8 bases had no gene match. Germline V gene lookup returns CDR1 MGHRA and CDR2 YSYEKL. CDR3 in amino acids: CASSHATGMTNEQFF. CDR3 bases: TGCGCCAGCAGCCACGCGACAGGGATGACCAATGAGCAGTTCTTC.

V and J are TRBV4-1 and TRBJ1-6, with 7 nucleotides matching TRBD1. Germline CDR1 reads MGHRA; CDR2 reads YSYEKL. V lost 0 bases, J lost 10 bases, and 12 bases stayed unmatched. The CDR3 length is 17 residues. In DNA form, the CDR3 reads TGCGCCAGCAGCCAAGATGGCAGGGGGTCCGGTCGATCACCCCTCCACTTT. This translates into CASSQDGRGSGRSPLHF.

The V and J genes are TRBV20-1 and TRBJ1-5; TRBD1 matches at 11 bases. The CDR3 runs to 13 residues. Germline V lookup: CDR1 DFQATT, CDR2 SNEGSKA (reference sequence). Losses at the gene ends were 4 bases for V and 6 bases for J; bases not matched to a gene: 2. The CDR3 DNA follows: TGCAGTGCTATGGACAGGGGGCCTCAGCCCCAGCATTTT. Its translation is CSAMDRGPQPQHF.

This rearrangement joins TRBV14 to TRBJ1-2; D unresolved. The CDR3 consists of 15 residues. V was pared by 1 base and J by 4 bases, with 13 bases between. From germline, CDR1 is SGHDN and CDR2 FVKESK. CDR3 region: CASSQAGSALYGYTF. The CDR3 bases are TGTGCCAGCAGCCAAGCGGGCAGTGCCCTCTATGGCTACACCTTC.

The J gene is TRBJ2-4, the V gene TRBV21-1; TRBD1 is the table's D call and was not checked against the DNA. TRBV21-1 is recorded as a pseudogene. This CDR3 contains 16 residues. This CDR3 is CASSKMGVLAKNIQYF. For the CDR3, the DNA is TGTGCCAGCAGCAAAATGGGGGTACTAGCCAAAAACATTCAGTACTTC.

The V gene is TRBV27, the J gene TRBJ1-2, with TRBD1 matching 7 bases. The CDR3 runs 17 residues. After removal of 5 bases from V and 1 base from J, the junction contained 13 bases not matched to a gene. Germline V lookup: CDR1 MNHEY, CDR2 SMNVEV (reference sequence). CDR3 in DNA: TGTGCCAGCAGTCCGACTAATAGGGGGCGCAGTAACTATGGCTACACCTTC. Protein sequence: CASSPTNRGRSNYGYTF.

The rearrangement joins TRBV4-1 to TRBJ1-2; D is undetermined. This CDR3 region has 15 residues. V was cut by 1 base and J by 9 bases, with 18 bases left in between. CDR1 and CDR2 (germline): MGHRA, YSYEKL. In DNA, the CDR3 is TGCGCCAGCAGCCAAGTCGCGACGGACCTAGTGAGCTACACCTTC. It yields the protein CASSQVATDLVSYTF.

This chain joins TRBV4-1 and TRBJ2-3, with D perhaps TRBD2 (5 bases). Trimming cost V 2 bases and J 4 bases, with 10 bases left between them. Germline lookup yields CDR1 MGHRA and CDR2 YSYEKL. The CDR3 length is 14 residues. This CDR3 reads CASSQILVPDTQYF. The CDR3 DNA reads as TGCGCCAGCAGCCAAATACTAGTCCCAGATACGCAGTATTTT.

This clonotype occurred a few times. The rearrangement links TRBV27 to TRBJ2-2, with D perhaps TRBD2 (5 bases). The CDR3 extends over 13 amino acids. Germline V CDR1 and CDR2: MNHEY, SMNVEV (reference sequence). V gave up 5 bases and J gave up 5 bases, with 9 bases separating them. The DNA for the CDR3 is TGTGCCAGCAGTCCCTCGGGGACCGGGGAGCTGTTTTTT. It translates to CASSPSGTGELFF.

V is TRBV19 and J is TRBJ1-1, with a possible D match to TRBD1 (5 bases). Germline lookup yields CDR1 LNHDA and CDR2 SQIVND (reference sequence). V lost 5 bases, J lost 0 bases, and 16 bases lay in between. The CDR3 sequence is 16 residues long. CDR3 nucleotides: TGTGCCAGTAGTTCCCAGTGGGGGGAACTGAACACTGAAGCTTTCTTT. Its protein product is CASSSQWGELNTEAFF.

The chain joins TRBV14 to TRBJ1-1; unclear D gene. The germline gives CDR1 SGHDN, CDR2 FVKESK. Trimming left V 4 bases short and J 6 bases short, with 15 bases between. The CDR3 runs 14 residues. DNA for the CDR3: TGTGCCAGCAGCCTCGGGGTCTCCGACGCTGAAGCTTTCTTT. Translation: CASSLGVSDAEAFF.

The J gene is TRBJ1-2, the V gene TRBV5-1; D uncertain. With 1 base removed from V and 5 bases from J, the gap between germline ends came to 9 bases. The CDR3 runs 13 residues. Germline assignment: CDR1 SGHRS and CDR2 YFSETQ. In nucleotides, the CDR3 is TGCGCCAGCAGCTTGTACACGGGGTATGGCTACACCTTC. It yields the protein CASSLYTGYGYTF.

The J gene is TRBJ2-7, the V gene TRBV30; perhaps D is TRBD1 or TRBD2 (5 bases each). Trimming removed 2 bases from V and 8 bases from J, with 25 bases in between. Germline V lookup: CDR1 GTSNPN, CDR2 SVGIG (reference sequence). CDR3 size: 16 residues. CDR3 sequence: CAWSPKDRDGTSKQYF. Written as DNA, the CDR3 is TGTGCCTGGAGTCCCAAAGACCGGGACGGAACCTCGAAGCAGTACTTC.